The 3 T cell receptor beta chains in this list originate from one sample, sequenced in a study of blood T cells in healthy people across ages. The authors ran a second PCR of about 7 to 11 cycles using a sample-barcoded 5' primer and a J-beta primer mix. MiXCR, run by TCRdb on the 5' RACE reads, gives a single entry per CDR3 protein. The data hold 700,000 to 900,000 distinct CDR3 sequences, with roughly 53% observed a single time. The sample comprised blood. The source of these receptors is a man older than 75 in good health.

The chain joins TRBV12-3 or TRBV12-4 to TRBJ2-1; D not certain. This CDR3 has 15 amino acids. With 2 bases removed from V and 0 bases from J, the gap between germline ends came to 8 bases. CDR3 DNA sequence: TGTGCCAGCAGTTTACCCGAGAGCTCCTACAATGAGCAGTTCTTC. Amino acids: CASSLPESSYNEQFF.

The chain is built from TRBV9 and TRBJ2-5; 7 nucleotides match TRBD2. The germline CDR1 and CDR2 sequences are SGDLS and YYNGEE. The V and J ends lost 1 base and 5 bases, in that order; junction bases with no gene match: 8. This CDR3 comprises 15 residues. As DNA, the CDR3 is TGTGCCAGCAGCGTATTTGGGGAGGGTTTCGAGACCCAGTACTTC. Translating it yields CASSVFGEGFETQYF.

This clonotype was observed at least ten times. The rearrangement links TRBV20-1 to TRBJ2-1, with 8 bases identical to TRBD2. The CDR3 is made up of 14 amino acids. The junction had 10 bases not matched to a gene; V was cut back by 3 bases and J by 9 bases. Germline-derived CDR1 and CDR2 are DFQATT and SNEGSKA (reference sequence). CDR3 in DNA: TGCAGTGCTAGCCCAATCGGCGGGAGGACTGAGCAGTTCTTC. It codes for CSASPIGGRTEQFF.